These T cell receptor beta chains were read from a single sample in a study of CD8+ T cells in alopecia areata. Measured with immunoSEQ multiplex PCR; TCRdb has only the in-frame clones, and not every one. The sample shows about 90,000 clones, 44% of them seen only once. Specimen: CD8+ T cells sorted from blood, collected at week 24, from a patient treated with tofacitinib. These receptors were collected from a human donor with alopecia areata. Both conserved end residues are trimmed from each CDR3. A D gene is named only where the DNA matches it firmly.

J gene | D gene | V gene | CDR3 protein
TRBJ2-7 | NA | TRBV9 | ASSVGQISYEQY
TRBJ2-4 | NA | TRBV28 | ASSLWVEAKNIQY
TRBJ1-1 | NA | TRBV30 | AWSEGSPGKTEAF
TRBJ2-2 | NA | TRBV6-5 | ASTNTGELF
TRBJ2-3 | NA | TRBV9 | ASSPPPGTDTQY
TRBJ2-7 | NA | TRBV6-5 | ASSSRGDEQY
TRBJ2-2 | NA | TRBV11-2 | ASSRTGLDTGELF
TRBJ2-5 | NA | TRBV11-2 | ASSLDFDYVQTQY
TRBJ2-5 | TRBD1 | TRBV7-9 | ASSLADRGQTQY
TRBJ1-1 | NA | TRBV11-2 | ASSPWPEAF
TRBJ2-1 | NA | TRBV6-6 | ASSNRDQAYNEQF
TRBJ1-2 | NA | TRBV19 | ASSIRTQNYGYT
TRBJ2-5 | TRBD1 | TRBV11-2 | ASSVIGTGEETQY
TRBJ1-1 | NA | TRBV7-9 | ASSVGGTEAF
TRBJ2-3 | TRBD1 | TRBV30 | AWSVRGQDADTQY
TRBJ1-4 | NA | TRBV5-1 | ASKEPNEKLF